The rows below give T cell receptor beta chains drawn from one sample of a study of T-cell reconstitution after alpha-beta-depleted transplantation in children. One entry per CDR3 protein, called by TCRdb with MiXCR from the PCR reads. This table holds 200,000 or so distinct CDR3 sequences, roughly 9.1% found once. Source: PBMCs, mostly from graft donor cells, taken 360 days after TCRalphabeta/CD19-depleted stem cell transplant. These TCRs come from a male patient between 2 and 15 years old who had a stem cell transplant for acute myeloid leukemia, so the T cells may come from the graft donor. Each CDR3 is given with its conserved first and last residue. A D gene is named only where the DNA matches it firmly. The listing skips clone size in some rows; elsewhere it reads once, few, many or a size class.

D gene	V gene	clone size	J gene	CDR3 DNA	CDR3 protein
-	TRBV20-1	many	TRBJ2-5	TGCAGTGCTAGAGATTGGCCGGGGAGAGAGACCCAGTACTTC	CSARDWPGRETQYF
TRBD1	TRBV7-3	many	TRBJ2-1	TGTGCCAGCAGCAAAGGGGACAGGGGATCCAATGAGCAGTTCTTC	CASSKGDRGSNEQFF
TRBD2	TRBV20-1	many	TRBJ2-7	TGCAGTGCTAGGGCCCGACTAGCGGGAGTTTACGAGCAGTACTTC	CSARARLAGVYEQYF
TRBD2	TRBV27	few	TRBJ2-3	TGTGCCAGCAGTTCGGGACTAGCGGGAGTTAGAGATACGCAGTATTTT	CASSSGLAGVRDTQYF
-	TRBV20-1	few	TRBJ2-7	TGCAGATCCAATCGACTGAGGGGTATGAATTGCTACGAGCAGTACTTC	CRSNRLRGMNCYEQYF
-	TRBV29-1	-	TRBJ1-5	TGCAGCGTTGTTTTAACTGTGGGGGATCAGCCCCAGCATTTT	CSVVLTVGDQPQHF
TRBD2	TRBV12-3/TRBV12-4	many	TRBJ2-7	TGTGCCAGCAGCCCAGGGGTAGCGGGACCCCACGAGCAGTACTTC	CASSPGVAGPHEQYF
-	TRBV2	many	TRBJ2-7	TGTGCCAGAAGACCTGAGCGATGGGGGAGGTACTCCTACGAGCAGTACTTC	CARRPERWGRYSYEQYF
-	TRBV12-3/TRBV12-4	many	TRBJ1-5	TGTGCCAGCAGTTTATCAGGGGGCAATCAGCCCCAGCATTTT	CASSLSGGNQPQHF
TRBD2	TRBV29-1	-	TRBJ2-5	TGCAGCGTTGAAACGGGCGGGAGGCGCCAAGAGACCCAGTACTTC	CSVETGGRRQETQYF
TRBD1	TRBV28	many	TRBJ2-2	TGTGCCAGCAGTTCGGGACAGTTCACCGGGGAGCTGTTTTTT	CASSSGQFTGELFF
TRBD1	TRBV7-6	-	TRBJ1-1	TGTGCCAGCAGCTTAGCGAGTAGGGGACAGGGGATTTTGAACACTGAAGCTTTCTTT	CASSLASRGQGILNTEAFF
-	TRBV20-1	many	TRBJ2-5	TGCAGTGCCCCGAAGGGCAGCCAAGAGACCCAGTACTTC	CSAPKGSQETQYF
-	TRBV21-1	few	TRBJ2-2	TGTGCCAGCAGCAAAGCGCTTTGGGACAGGGAAATCACCGGGGAGCTGTTTTTT	CASSKALWDREITGELFF
TRBD1	TRBV6-2/TRBV6-3	-	TRBJ2-2	TGTGCCAGCAGTCGCGACAGGGGGCTACGGACCGGGGAGCTGTTTTTT	CASSRDRGLRTGELFF
-	TRBV5-1	few	TRBJ2-3	TGCGCCAGCAGCCAACCGAATGGAGATACGCAGTATTTT	CASSQPNGDTQYF
-	TRBV20-1	many	TRBJ2-1	TGCAGTGCTAGAGCCCCCTCAAGCCGCCCCCCAGGGGATGAGCAGTTCTTC	CSARAPSSRPPGDEQFF
TRBD2	TRBV6-1	few	TRBJ2-1	TGTGCCAGCAGTAAAATAGCGGGAGGGCCGGTATGGCAGTTCTTC	CASSKIAGGPVWQFF
-	TRBV12-5	many	TRBJ2-3	TGTGCTAGTGGTACGACATTCACAGATACGCAGTATTTT	CASGTTFTDTQYF
-	TRBV7-9	many	TRBJ2-1	TGTGCCAGCAGCCACCGGGACCAAACCGTCCTTGACAATGAGCAGTTCTTC	CASSHRDQTVLDNEQFF
TRBD2	TRBV5-4	-	TRBJ2-2	TGTGCCAGCAGCTCACGGCTATCCGGGACTAGTAAGTCCGGGGAGCTGTTTTTT	CASSSRLSGTSKSGELFF
TRBD2	TRBV7-6	-	TRBJ2-7	TGTGCCAGCAGCCCTTTATTCTGGACTAGCGGGAGCTACGAGCAGTACTTC	CASSPLFWTSGSYEQYF
-	TRBV4-3	-	TRBJ1-4	TGCGCCAGCAGCCAAGATGGCAGGTTACGCGGTGAGGAAAAACTGTTTTTT	CASSQDGRLRGEEKLFF
TRBD1	TRBV24-1	few	TRBJ1-1	TGTGCCACCAGGGCAGGGGGGAGTACTGAAGCTTTCTTT	CATRAGGSTEAFF
-	TRBV4-1	-	TRBJ2-2	TGCGCCAGCAGCCAAGAGCTCTCTAGGAGGAACACCGGGGAGCTGTTTTTT	CASSQELSRRNTGELFF
TRBD2	TRBV5-1	many	TRBJ2-1	TGCGCCAGCAGCTTAAGTAGCGGGATTAGCTCCTACAATGAGCAGTTCTTC	CASSLSSGISSYNEQFF
TRBD1	TRBV9	few	TRBJ2-1	TGTGCCAGCAGCGGTCACCGGGACAGGTCGAATCTTGGCCGCTACAATGAGCAGTTCTTC	CASSGHRDRSNLGRYNEQFF
-	TRBV7-9	-	TRBJ2-1	TGTGCCATGGCCCCCGGGCACCACCACAATGAGCAGTTCTTC	CAMAPGHHHNEQFF
-	TRBV5-1	-	TRBJ2-7	TGCGCCAGCAGCTTACCCGAGCAGTACTTC	CASSLPEQYF
TRBD2	TRBV2	many	TRBJ2-1	TGTGCCAGCACCCCGGGACTAGCGGGAAATGAGCAGTTCTTC	CASTPGLAGNEQFF
TRBD1	TRBV5-6	many	TRBJ1-1	TGTGCCAGCAGCTCCGGGACAGGGGCTGAAGCTTTCTTT	CASSSGTGAEAFF
-	TRBV7-6	-	TRBJ2-5	TGTGCCAGCAGCTTAGCACTGACTAGTCCCCAAGAGACCCAGTACTTC	CASSLALTSPQETQYF
TRBD1	TRBV7-6	few	TRBJ2-7	TGTGCCAGCAGCGACGAGACAGGGTTCCCTTACGAGCAGTACTTC	CASSDETGFPYEQYF
TRBD2	TRBV27	-	TRBJ2-1	TGTGCCAGTGGACTAGCGGGCTACAATGAGCAGTTCTTC	CASGLAGYNEQFF
TRBD1	TRBV7-9	-	TRBJ2-5	TGTGCCAGCAGCCCAGGGGGCCTAACCTATACCAAGTACTTC	CASSPGGLTYTKYF
TRBD1	TRBV5-1	many	TRBJ1-1	TGCGCCAGCAGCTTACAGGGGGCCTTGAACACTGAAGCTTTCTTT	CASSLQGALNTEAFF
-	TRBV7-8	-	TRBJ2-5	TGTGCCAGCAGCTTATGGTCAGCCAGCCAACAGACCCAGTACTTC	CASSLWSASQQTQYF
-	TRBV7-2	many	TRBJ2-7	TGTGCCAGCAGCCTTTACTACGAGCAGTACTTC	CASSLYYEQYF
-	TRBV14	many	TRBJ2-1	TGTGCCAGCAGCGGTCGGGACTCAAGGAATGAGCAGTTCTTC	CASSGRDSRNEQFF
-	TRBV2	many	TRBJ2-2	TGTGCCAGCAGTGAATCGCGATCTAACACCGGGGAGCTGTTTTTT	CASSESRSNTGELFF
-	TRBV12-3/TRBV12-4	many	TRBJ2-7	TGTGCCAGCAGTTGGGGAAGCTCCTACGAGCAGTACTTC	CASSWGSSYEQYF
TRBD1	TRBV7-2	-	TRBJ1-3	TGTGCCAGCAGCGGAAGGGGGCTATCTGGAAACACCATATATTTT	CASSGRGLSGNTIYF
-	TRBV10-3	many	TRBJ1-2	TGTGCCATCAGTGAGAGTCCCGTGGAAGGCTACACCTTC	CAISESPVEGYTF
TRBD2	TRBV4-1	few	TRBJ2-7	TGCGCCAGCAGCCCGCCGCCGGGAGGGTCCGACGAGCAGTACTTC	CASSPPPGGSDEQYF
TRBD2	TRBV11-2	-	TRBJ2-3	TGTGCCAGCAGAATTCTAGCGGTACATACGCAGTATTTT	CASRILAVHTQYF
-	TRBV7-2	-	TRBJ1-6	TGTGCCAGCAGCTTAGCACAGGCGGGACCCCTCCACTTT	CASSLAQAGPLHF
-	TRBV7-6	few	TRBJ2-1	TGTGCCAGCAGGGTACGGACTACCTCCTACAATGAGCAGTTCTTC	CASRVRTTSYNEQFF
-	TRBV20-1	few	TRBJ2-5	TGCAGTGCTTCTAGCACGAGGGTCCAAGAGACCCAGTACTTC	CSASSTRVQETQYF
TRBD2	TRBV27	many	TRBJ2-3	TGTGCCAGCAGGCGGGAGGTTAAAGATACGCAGTATTTT	CASRREVKDTQYF
TRBD1	TRBV25-1	many	TRBJ1-1	TGTGCCAGCAGTGACCGGACAGGGTGGACTGAAGCTTTCTTT	CASSDRTGWTEAFF
-	TRBV19	-	TRBJ1-5	TGTGCCAGTAGTCCCGTCACGGGAGGCAATCAGCCCCAGCATTTT	CASSPVTGGNQPQHF
-	TRBV10-2	many	TRBJ1-4	TGCGCCAGCAGTGAGTCGTCCAGGTCTAATGAAAAACTGTTTTTT	CASSESSRSNEKLFF
-	TRBV27	-	TRBJ2-4	TGTGCCAGCAGACCTGGGCGGGGAATAAGGCTAGCCAAAAACATTCAGTACTTC	CASRPGRGIRLAKNIQYF
-	TRBV10-3	-	TRBJ2-5	TGTGCCATCAGTGATTACAGGGAGACCCAGTACTTC	CAISDYRETQYF
-	TRBV20-1	-	TRBJ2-1	TGCAGTGCTATTGGACCCCCATACTACAATGAGCAGTTCTTC	CSAIGPPYYNEQFF